This T cell receptor beta chain was sequenced during a study of T cells in Graves' hyperthyroidism and ophthalmopathy. Study-wide points: In validation, the model predicted ophthalmopathy. These predictions came a median roughly 7.1 months before onset. Most thyroid clonotypes expanded above 0.001 appeared in blood too.

This clonotype has just one count. Its matching antigen is unknown. Using RNA transcripts as the source, TCR beta CDR3 regions were amplified. The primer set for the first-round RT-PCR of the TCR CDR3 was HTBI. TCRdb called the multiplex PCR reads again in MiXCR, with one record for every CDR3 protein. The sample contains approximately 520,000 distinct CDR3 sequences, less than 25% of which appear only once. Newly diagnosed patients aged 18 to 65 had hyperthyroidism of under 2 months' duration. Orbital computed tomography, thyroid ultrasound, serum thyroxine and TRAb, and clinical symptoms together informed the diagnoses. This CDR3 contains 11 residues. Trimming pared 8 bases from V and 2 bases from J, leaving 7 bases between. Germline V CDR1 and CDR2: MNHEY, SVGEGT.

V and J are TRBV6-2 or TRBV6-3 and TRBJ2-7; D remains unclear. This clonotype originated in a man aged 18 to 29 with Graves' hyperthyroidism. Sequencing was performed on blood. The CDR3 bases are TGTGCCAGCGGTATGGCCTACGAGCAGTACTTC. This sequence encodes CASGMAYEQYF.